The rows below give T cell receptor beta chains drawn from one sample of a study of cytomegalovirus exposure and HLA in healthy donors. Repertoires were generated with immunoSEQ multiplex PCR, while TCRdb's copy carries only in-frame clones and drops some. The sample includes approximately 190,000 clones, roughly four fifths seen only once; the top ten take 2% to 2.5%. Sequenced material: PBMCs. All receptors derive from a woman between 25 and 40 years old in good health and CMV-seropositive. The CDR3 runs from the conserved cysteine through the conserved F or W. D genes are given only for firm matches. Rows give clone size only sometimes, using once, few, many, or a class for an expanded clone.

. | TRBJ2-7 | TRBV6-6 | 13 | . | CASSIAGVYEQYF | TGTGCCAGCAGCATCGCAGGGGTTTACGAGCAGTACTTC
. | TRBJ2-4 | TRBV9 | 15 | . | CASSVEVGGKNIQYF | TGTGCCAGCAGCGTAGAGGTAGGGGGAAAAAACATTCAGTACTTC
. | TRBJ2-7 | TRBV19 | 17 | . | CASSPLYSARPLYEQYF | TGTGCCAGTAGCCCCCTCTATTCTGCCCGCCCACTCTACGAGCAGTACTTC
. | TRBJ1-2 | TRBV19 | 14 | . | CASTPGGANYGYTF | TGTGCCAGTACGCCGGGGGGAGCTAACTATGGCTACACCTTC
. | TRBJ2-3 | TRBV4-3 | 15 | few | CASSQDAASTDTQYF | TGCGCCAGCAGCCAAGACGCGGCAAGCACAGATACGCAGTATTTT
. | TRBJ2-7 | TRBV27 | 11 | . | CASSLGGEQYF | TGTGCCAGCAGTTTAGGGGGGGAGCAGTACTTC
. | TRBJ1-1 | TRBV5-6 | 13 | few | CASSLGRRAGAFF | TGTGCCAGCAGCTTGGGGCGCAGGGCGGGGGCTTTCTTT
. | TRBJ1-5 | TRBV7-8 | 15 | . | CASSHLEVRGQPQHF | TGTGCCAGCAGCCATCTCGAGGTTCGGGGTCAGCCCCAGCATTTT
TRBD1 | TRBJ2-5 | TRBV4-3 | 16 | . | CASSQDYRTGEETQYF | TGCGCCAGCAGCCAAGATTATAGGACAGGGGAAGAGACCCAGTACTTC
. | TRBJ2-5 | TRBV7-3 | 14 | . | CASSLTGGLETQYF | TGTGCCAGCAGCTTAACCGGGGGTTTAGAGACCCAGTACTTC
. | TRBJ1-2 | TRBV28 | 12 | . | CASTDGNYGYTF | TGTGCCAGCACCGACGGGAACTATGGCTACACCTTC
TRBD1 | TRBJ1-6 | TRBV2 | 17 | . | CASSERTGSSYNSPLHF | TGTGCCAGCAGTGAGAGGACAGGAAGCTCCTATAATTCACCCCTCCACTTT
TRBD2 | TRBJ2-1 | TRBV5-4 | 16 | once | CASSSGSSGVNNEQFF | TGTGCCAGCAGCTCTGGTAGTAGCGGGGTCAACAATGAGCAGTTCTTC
TRBD1 | TRBJ1-5 | TRBV7-2 | 14 | . | CASRLEGANQPQHF | TGTGCCAGCAGACTAGAGGGGGCGAATCAGCCCCAGCATTTT
. | TRBJ2-2 | TRBV7-2 | 13 | few | CASSLTSTGELFF | TGTGCCAGCAGCTTAACATCGACCGGGGAGCTGTTTTTT
TRBD2 | TRBJ2-1 | TRBV11-2 | 15 | once | CASSLVAGGYNEQFF | TGTGCCAGCAGCTTAGTAGCGGGAGGTTACAATGAGCAGTTCTTC
TRBD2 | TRBJ2-3 | TRBV7-9 | 14 | once | CASSISGSEDTQYF | TGTGCCAGCAGCATAAGCGGGAGTGAAGATACGCAGTATTTT
TRBD1 | TRBJ1-2 | TRBV19 | 15 | . | CASSIARQGANGYTF | TGTGCCAGTAGTATAGCCCGACAGGGGGCGAATGGCTACACCTTC
. | TRBJ1-1 | TRBV28 | 13 | . | CASSLPLVTGAFF | TGTGCCAGCAGTTTGCCCTTGGTTACAGGAGCTTTCTTT
TRBD2 | TRBJ2-7 | TRBV10-1 | 17 | . | CASRLGLAGGDNYEQYF | TGCGCCAGCAGATTGGGACTAGCGGGAGGGGATAACTACGAGCAGTACTTC
TRBD1 | TRBJ1-3 | TRBV7-8 | 16 | . | CASSLTGDRSGNTIYF | TGTGCCAGCAGCTTAACAGGGGACCGCTCTGGAAACACCATATATTTT
TRBD2 | TRBJ2-1 | TRBV7-3 | 15 | . | CASSSTSGSYNEQFF | TGTGCCAGCAGTTCGACTAGCGGGAGCTACAATGAGCAGTTCTTC
. | TRBJ1-5 | TRBV5-1 | 15 | . | CASSLSAGSNQPQHF | TGCGCCAGCAGCTTGTCGGCAGGTAGCAATCAGCCCCAGCATTTT
. | TRBJ1-2 | TRBV2 | 12 | . | CASTEGRYGYTF | TGTGCCAGCACGGAGGGCCGGTATGGCTACACCTTC
. | TRBJ2-7 | TRBV30 | 15 | . | CAWSVLGARSYEQYF | TGTGCCTGGAGTGTGCTGGGGGCGCGGTCCTACGAGCAGTACTTC
TRBD1 | TRBJ1-2 | TRBV7-9 | 14 | . | CASSPRQGTYGYTF | TGTGCCAGCAGCCCCCGACAGGGAACATATGGCTACACCTTC
. | TRBJ1-2 | TRBV18 | 16 | . | CASSPPRTGLNYGYTF | TGTGCCAGCTCACCACCGAGAACAGGGCTAAACTATGGCTACACCTTC
TRBD2 | TRBJ2-3 | TRBV10-3 | 13 | . | CAISVAGEDTQYF | TGTGCCATCAGTGTAGCGGGTGAGGATACGCAGTATTTT
. | TRBJ2-2 | TRBV25-1 | 15 | . | CASSGAGTQLGELFF | TGTGCCAGCAGTGGGGCGGGGACCCAACTCGGAGAGCTGTTTTTT
TRBD2 | TRBJ2-7 | TRBV7-2 | 16 | . | CASNPSRTSVRLEQYF | TGTGCCAGCAACCCCAGTCGGACTAGCGTCAGACTAGAGCAGTACTTC
TRBD2 | TRBJ2-7 | TRBV7-2 | 16 | . | CASSPLGRGASYEQYF | TGTGCCAGCAGCCCTCTCGGGCGGGGGGCTTCCTACGAGCAGTACTTC
TRBD1 | TRBJ1-5 | TRBV7-9 | 15 | . | CASSPTGGLSQPQHF | TGTGCCAGCAGCCCGACAGGGGGCCTAAGTCAGCCCCAGCATTTT
. | TRBJ2-7 | TRBV28 | 16 | . | CASSLAHTGPLYEQYF | TGTGCCAGCAGCCTAGCTCATACAGGGCCCCTCTACGAGCAGTACTTC
TRBD2 | TRBJ2-1 | TRBV28 | 16 | . | CASSPTSGGFYNEQFF | TGTGCCAGCAGTCCGACCAGCGGGGGATTCTACAATGAGCAGTTCTTC
TRBD2 | TRBJ2-3 | TRBV5-1 | 15 | . | CASSPGLAGGDTQYF | TGCGCCAGCAGTCCGGGACTAGCGGGGGGTGATACGCAGTATTTT
. | TRBJ1-5 | TRBV30 | 12 | . | CAWTTGGGLQHF | TGTGCCTGGACCACGGGGGGGGGTCTCCAGCATTTT
. | TRBJ2-3 | TRBV10-2 | 15 | . | CASSLQGTSTDTQYF | TGCGCCAGCAGTTTGCAGGGCACTAGCACAGATACGCAGTATTTT
TRBD1 | TRBJ2-1 | TRBV7-2 | 15 | . | CASSADRGGYNEQFF | TGTGCCAGCAGCGCCGACAGGGGAGGTTACAATGAGCAGTTCTTC
TRBD2 | TRBJ2-5 | TRBV5-1 | 15 | . | CASSLAAGGRETQYF | TGCGCCAGCAGCTTGGCGGCGGGAGGTCGAGAGACCCAGTACTTC
. | TRBJ2-2 | TRBV19 | 15 | . | CASSIETVRRGELFF | TGTGCCAGTAGTATAGAGACAGTTCGTCGCGGGGAGCTGTTTTTT
TRBD1 | TRBJ1-1 | TRBV27 | 12 | . | CASSGQGLEAFF | TGTGCCAGCAGTGGACAGGGGCTTGAAGCTTTCTTT
TRBD2 | TRBJ2-5 | TRBV20-1 | 11 | . | CSIGGGETQYF | TGCAGTATCGGGGGAGGGGAGACCCAGTACTTC
. | TRBJ1-1 | TRBV6-1 | 13 | few | CASIRTLNTEAFF | TGTGCCAGCATCAGGACACTTAACACTGAAGCTTTCTTT
TRBD1 | TRBJ2-7 | TRBV5-4 | 13 | . | CASRTGTGNEQYF | TGTGCCAGCAGGACCGGGACAGGGAACGAGCAGTACTTC
. | TRBJ1-2 | TRBV27 | 16 | . | CASNPYGFTDSYGYTF | TGTGCCAGCAATCCCTACGGGTTTACTGATAGCTATGGCTACACCTTC
. | TRBJ2-5 | TRBV2 | 15 | . | CASEEVARIRETQYF | TGTGCCAGCGAAGAGGTAGCGAGGATCCGGGAGACCCAGTACTTC
. | TRBJ1-2 | TRBV12-5 | 16 | . | CASGLGTGAQGDGYTF | TGTGCTAGTGGTTTGGGAACAGGAGCCCAAGGGGATGGCTACACCTTC
. | TRBJ2-5 | TRBV9 | 15 | . | CASSRGAPGWETQYF | TGTGCCAGCAGTCGGGGGGCTCCCGGGTGGGAGACCCAGTACTTC
. | TRBJ1-3 | TRBV14 | 14 | once | CASSRGRWSDTIYF | TGTGCCAGCAGCCGGGGGCGGTGGTCGGACACCATATATTTT
. | TRBJ2-2 | TRBV28 | 15 | once | CASSSPPGSGGELFF | TGTGCCAGCAGTTCCCCTCCAGGGTCAGGCGGGGAGCTGTTTTTT
TRBD1 | TRBJ1-1 | TRBV5-1 | 16 | . | CASSVRQGSLNTEAFF | TGCGCCAGCAGCGTCCGACAGGGATCGTTGAACACTGAAGCTTTCTTT
TRBD1 | TRBJ1-2 | TRBV28 | 13 | few | CASSADRVYGYTF | TGTGCCAGCAGTGCGGACAGGGTCTATGGCTACACCTTC
. | TRBJ1-1 | TRBV5-4 | 13 | . | CASSFWGSGGGIF | TGTGCCAGCAGCTTTTGGGGAAGTGGCGGGGGAATCTTT